This is a list of T cell receptor beta chains from one sample in a study of post-analysis software for immune sequencing data. MiXCR, applied by TCRdb to the PCR reads, yields one record per CDR3 protein. Found here are fewer than 550,000 distinct CDR3 sequences, approximately 31% of them singletons; the top ten hold approximately 6%. The sequencing sample was made of blood. These receptors were collected from a girl younger than 18 with multiple sclerosis. The CDR3 runs from the conserved cysteine through the conserved F or W. A D gene is named only where the DNA matches it firmly. Not every row has a clone size; where given, it reads once, few, many or a size class.

J	V	D	length	size	DNA	CDR3
TRBJ1-6	TRBV10-3	.	16	few	TGTGCCATCAGTGAGCCCTCCGCCGGCCTCAATTCACCCCTCCACTTT	CAISEPSAGLNSPLHF
TRBJ2-3	TRBV2	TRBD2	13	few	TGTGCCAGCAGTCCCACTAGCGGGGGAACGCAGTATTTT	CASSPTSGGTQYF
TRBJ1-1	TRBV3-1	.	16	.	TGTGCCAGCAGGAAAGACCTGAGGGGGGGAAACACTGAAGCTTTCTTT	CASRKDLRGGNTEAFF
TRBJ2-5	TRBV10-3	.	12	.	TGTGCCATCAGTGAGGGGTTGGAGATCCAGTACTTC	CAISEGLEIQYF
TRBJ1-2	TRBV4-2	TRBD1	16	few	TGTGCCAGCAGCCAAGATCGGACAGGGAACCTCTATGGCTACACCTTC	CASSQDRTGNLYGYTF
TRBJ1-1	TRBV14	TRBD1	15	.	TGTGCCAGCAGCCAAGGGCAGGGGGCAGACACTGAAGCTTTCTTT	CASSQGQGADTEAFF
TRBJ2-7	TRBV27	.	14	.	TGTGCCAGCAGTTGCCTACAGTCCGACTACGAGCAGTACTTC	CASSCLQSDYEQYF
TRBJ2-7	TRBV29-1	.	15	many	TGCAGCGTACATCTGGTGGGGGCCTCAACTTACGAGCAGTACTTC	CSVHLVGASTYEQYF
TRBJ1-4	TRBV4-2	.	15	.	TGTGCCAGCAGCTCCAGACCTGGAACTAATGAAAAACTGTTTTTT	CASSSRPGTNEKLFF
TRBJ2-1	TRBV25-1	TRBD2	17	.	TGTGCCAGCAGTCTCTCCGGGACTAGCGGGAGGGACAATGAGCGGTTCTTC	CASSLSGTSGRDNERFF
TRBJ1-4	TRBV25-1	.	17	.	TGTGCCAGCAGCGCCGACCTCCAGGGCCTGCTAAATGAAAAACTGTTTTTT	CASSADLQGLLNEKLFF
TRBJ2-3	TRBV12-3/TRBV12-4	.	15	.	TGTGCCAGCTCCCGTCGTGCCTCAAGCACAGATACGCAGTATTTT	CASSRRASSTDTQYF
TRBJ2-3	TRBV3-1	TRBD2	18	.	TGTGCCAGCAGCCAAGGGGGCCTAGCGGGGGAATCGTCAGATACGCAGTATTTT	CASSQGGLAGESSDTQYF
TRBJ2-3	TRBV5-1	.	16	few	TGCGCCAGCAGCGCAAGACTCTCTAGGGGCACAGATACGCAGTATTTT	CASSARLSRGTDTQYF
TRBJ1-1	TRBV6-7	.	14	few	TGTGCCAGCAGTTACTCGCCGGTTTTTTATGAAGCTTTCTTT	CASSYSPVFYEAFF
TRBJ2-5	TRBV7-2	TRBD2	16	.	TGTGCCAGCAGTCCTTTAAAGCGGGGGGCTTGGGAGACCCAGTACTTC	CASSPLKRGAWETQYF
TRBJ1-2	TRBV6-5	.	13	.	TGTGCCAGCAGCCCACCCCGCGGTTATGGCTACACCTTC	CASSPPRGYGYTF
TRBJ2-7	TRBV4-1	.	13	few	TGCGCCAGCAGCCAATGGCTAGGGTACGAGCAGTACTTC	CASSQWLGYEQYF
TRBJ2-1	TRBV5-1	TRBD2	17	.	TGCGCCAGCAGCCCACAACCCCTCGCGGGGGGCTACAATGAGCAGTTCTTC	CASSPQPLAGGYNEQFF
TRBJ2-3	TRBV11-3	.	15	.	TGTGCCAGCAGCCTAGGAAAGGGCACCACAGATACGCAGTATTTT	CASSLGKGTTDTQYF
TRBJ2-5	TRBV29-1	TRBD1	16	.	TGCAGTATCGTGCGGGTGGACGGGACAGGGGAAGAGACCCAGTACTTC	CSIVRVDGTGEETQYF
TRBJ2-7	TRBV12-3/TRBV12-4	.	14	few	TGTGCCAGCAGCGCCAAGGAGAGCTCCTACGAGCAGTACTTC	CASSAKESSYEQYF
TRBJ2-6	TRBV3-1	.	17	.	TGTGCCAGCAGCCAAGAGGGGGTCGTCTCTGGGGCCAACGTCCTGACTTTC	CASSQEGVVSGANVLTF
TRBJ1-5	TRBV12-3/TRBV12-4	.	17	.	TGTGCCAGCAGTTTAGAACCGGGACTTGGGAGCAATCAGCCCCAGCATTTT	CASSLEPGLGSNQPQHF
TRBJ1-5	TRBV12-3/TRBV12-4	TRBD1	14	.	TGTGCCAGCAGTTCCGGGACAGGGAATCAGCCCCAGCATTTT	CASSSGTGNQPQHF
TRBJ1-2	TRBV2	.	12	.	TGTACCAGCAGGTCAGGGCGTCGCGGCTACACCTTC	CTSRSGRRGYTF
TRBJ2-1	TRBV6-2/TRBV6-3	.	14	.	TGTGCCAGCCGGGACCATAGCTCCTACAATGAGCAGTTCTTC	CASRDHSSYNEQFF
TRBJ1-6	TRBV7-2	.	14	few	TGTGCCAGCAGCTTATTTCTCCCTAATTCACCCCTCCACTTT	CASSLFLPNSPLHF
TRBJ1-3	TRBV4-3	.	14	.	TGCGCCAGCAGCCAGGGGGCCTCTGGAAACACCATATATTTT	CASSQGASGNTIYF
TRBJ2-3	TRBV29-1	TRBD1	13	few	TGCAGCGGGGGGACAGGGGGTACAGATACGCAGTATTTT	CSGGTGGTDTQYF
TRBJ2-7	TRBV20-1	TRBD2	14	.	TGCAGTGCGAGACTAGCGGGGGTGTACACTGAGCAGTACTTC	CSARLAGVYTEQYF
TRBJ1-1	TRBV3-1	TRBD1	17	.	TGTGCCAGCAGCCAAGGAGGACAGGGGGCGGCGAACACTGAAGCTTTCTTT	CASSQGGQGAANTEAFF
TRBJ2-1	TRBV6-4	TRBD1	19	.	TGTGCCAGCAGTCCCGGGACAGGGGCGACTAGCTCTCCTTTGGGAGAGCAGTTCTTC	CASSPGTGATSSPLGEQFF
TRBJ2-3	TRBV10-3	.	13	.	TGTGCCATCAGACGTCAGAGCACAGATACGCAGTATTTT	CAIRRQSTDTQYF
TRBJ1-2	TRBV29-1	TRBD1	12	many	TGCAGCGTCAGGACAGGGATCTATGGCTACACCTTC	CSVRTGIYGYTF
TRBJ2-5	TRBV20-1	TRBD2	16	many	TGCAGTGCTACCCCTGAGACTAGCGGGGACCAAGAGACCCAGTACTTC	CSATPETSGDQETQYF
TRBJ1-4	TRBV11-2	TRBD1	15	few	TGTGCCAGCAGCACAACAGGGGAAACTAATGAAAAACTGTTTTTT	CASSTTGETNEKLFF
TRBJ1-4	TRBV9	.	15	few	TGTGCCAGCAGCCTTTGGGACACCGATAATGAAAAACTGTTTTTT	CASSLWDTDNEKLFF
TRBJ1-6	TRBV3-1	TRBD1	15	.	TGTGCCAGCAGCCAAGGGACAGGCAGAAATTCACCCCTCCACTTT	CASSQGTGRNSPLHF
TRBJ2-3	TRBV7-6	.	15	.	TGTGCCAGCAGCCCCACTGCGGCCCGCACAGATACGCAGTATTTT	CASSPTAARTDTQYF
TRBJ2-1	TRBV5-1	TRBD2	17	few	TGCGCCAGCAGCTCGGAATTCCTAGCGGGGGGGAGTAATGAGCAGTTCTTC	CASSSEFLAGGSNEQFF
TRBJ2-7	TRBV6-5	.	13	few	TGTGCCAGCAAAGAGTCGAGGGCCAGCGAGCAGTACTTC	CASKESRASEQYF
TRBJ2-3	TRBV20-1	.	13	many	TGCAGTGCTAGAACTAGCCACACAGATACGCAGTATTTT	CSARTSHTDTQYF
TRBJ1-2	TRBV7-3	TRBD1	13	few	TGTGCCAGCAGGGAGACAGGGAACTATGGCTACACCTTC	CASRETGNYGYTF
TRBJ2-1	TRBV11-2	TRBD2	15	once	TGTGCCAGCAGCCTACGACTAGCGGGGGCCCATGAGCAGTTCTTC	CASSLRLAGAHEQFF
TRBJ2-1	TRBV7-2	.	17	few	TGTGCCAGCAGCCTCTACTTGCAGGGAGCCTCCTACAATGAGCAGTTCTTC	CASSLYLQGASYNEQFF
TRBJ1-5	TRBV4-1	.	14	many	TGCGCCAGCAGCCAAGATGGGAGAAATCAGCCCCAGCATTTT	CASSQDGRNQPQHF
TRBJ2-3	TRBV7-8	TRBD2	16	.	TGTGCCAGCAGCTTGTGGCGGCGGGGGGGCTCAGATACGCAGTATTTT	CASSLWRRGGSDTQYF
TRBJ2-1	TRBV9	.	15	few	TGTGCCAGCAGCGTAGGGACGAGCTCCTACAATGAGCAGTTCTTC	CASSVGTSSYNEQFF
TRBJ2-3	TRBV4-1	.	15	.	TGCGCCAGCAGCCTTTTAGATACTAGCACAGATACGCAGTATTTT	CASSLLDTSTDTQYF
TRBJ2-7	TRBV11-2	TRBD2	15	few	TGTGCCAGCAGCTTTAGTACTAGCGGGTCCTACGAGCAGTACTTC	CASSFSTSGSYEQYF
TRBJ2-2	TRBV4-1	TRBD2	15	few	TGCGCCAGCAGCCAAGATTCCGGACTAGCCGGGGAGCTGTTTTTT	CASSQDSGLAGELFF
TRBJ2-3	TRBV6-4	.	15	.	TGTGCCAGCAGTGATTTGGCGGGGTCCACAGATACGCAGTATTTT	CASSDLAGSTDTQYF
TRBJ2-7	TRBV3-1	TRBD2	15	few	TGTGCCAGCAGCCACCTGGGACTAGCTTCCTACGAGCAGTACTTC	CASSHLGLASYEQYF
TRBJ1-4	TRBV7-2	.	15	.	TGTGCCAGCAGCGTACAACAGGGAACTAATGAAAAACTGTTTTTT	CASSVQQGTNEKLFF